This T cell receptor (beta chain) was identified in a study of CD8+ T cells in alopecia areata listed by TCRdb under 2018. A note on the overall study: Treated patients were enrolled in an open-label pilot trial of oral tofacitinib, 5 to 10 mg twice daily, for moderate-to-severe alopecia areata. Patients stayed on tofacitinib for 6 to 18 months and then had 6 months of follow-up off drug so that delayed response and recurrence could be assessed. For the treated patients, the SALT score, which quantifies what percentage of scalp surface area is affected, served as the measure of disease severity. The study used high-throughput TCRbeta sequencing to examine T cell clonal expansion in alopecia areata, in both the C3H/HeJ mouse model and human patients. Scalp tissue and sorted CD4+ and CD8+ peripheral blood T cells from patchy and totalis/universalis alopecia areata patients and from healthy controls were covered by human TCRbeta sequencing. Tofacitinib-treated patients had biopsies at baseline and at 4 and 24 weeks of treatment, with a later scalp biopsy in several patients. Scalp clonality was compared among normal scalp (n=4), patchy alopecia areata scalp (n=8), and alopecia totalis/universalis scalp (n=8). RNA was obtained with the PAXgene miRNA kit for fixed scalp, the miRNeasy kit for PBMCs, and the RNeasy kit for mouse skin. TCRbeta CDR3 regions were amplified by immunoSEQ multiplex PCR using 35 Vbeta forward and 13 Jbeta reverse primers.

The time point label, read with the paper, signifies: around 22 weeks on oral tofacitinib. Per the publication, the treatment or condition label means: oral pan-JAK inhibitor, 5-10 mg twice daily. Lesional scalp punch biopsies and peripheral blood were obtained from alopecia areata patients. PBMCs were separated by density centrifugation and stained for CD3, CD4 and CD8, after which CD4+ and CD8+ T cells were sorted on a FACSAria. The library came from the immunoSEQ multiplex PCR assay. RNA was extracted from all samples and reverse transcribed into cDNA as template for TCR sequencing. First-strand cDNA was synthesized with SuperScript III using a 2:1 mix of oligo-dT and random hexamers. A synthetic immune receptor repertoire was used to measure amplification bias, and any remaining bias was corrected computationally. In the paper's pipeline: Raw reads were preprocessed for error removal, and CDR3 was defined according to IMGT conventions as running from the conserved cysteine to phenylalanine. To get clonality, Shannon entropy was normalized by log2 of the number of productive unique TCRs and the result was subtracted from 1. CD4 or CD8 identity of scalp clones was inferred by cross-referencing scalp TCRbeta sequences with sorted blood CD4 and CD8 repertoires. Drawn from immuneACCESS, this table holds only the in-frame rearrangements with V and J called that TCRdb kept. Clones are partly lost; checked studies trace under half to an unresolved V gene and leave the rest unexplained. The V and J calls and clone size are taken from that table; D and trimming were inferred from the DNA. The table for this sample lists around 100,000 clones; 56% of them were counted only once. About 3.2% of the sample is held by the ten biggest clonotypes.

Results and caveats for the whole study, not just this receptor: Resident alphabeta T cells in normal human skin are also sequenced, complicating scalp TCR repertoire analysis, unlike mouse skin dominated by gammadelta T cells. Compared with normal scalp, lesional scalp had higher clonality and more expanded CD8+ clones, particularly in alopecia totalis/universalis, a pattern that suggests antigenic drive. Because the treated cohort was small and had just a single nonresponder, larger studies are needed to establish links between baseline CD8+ expansion and response. Compared with mice, TCR sequences shared between patients were less clear, possibly partly because of HLA diversity across the patient population. Tofacitinib significantly lowered scalp clonality and the number of expanded CD8+ clones among the top 100 scalp clones. Many expanded lesional clones persisted in scalp and blood during tofacitinib treatment, which may partly explain relapse after stopping treatment.

CDR1 and CDR2 are drawn from the germline V gene: SGHTA, FQGNSA. V is reduced by 5 bases and J by 1 base, leaving a spacing of 6 bases between them. The CDR3 starts with the cysteine, ends with the phenylalanine, and has 13 residues. Only the CDR3 DNA is retained, 39 bases long and in frame from the first base. In this sample, this clone turned up a few times. The clone's antigen remains unknown. Base quality data are lacking; no much larger clone is found one base away. The TCR was taken from a human donor with alopecia areata. Sequencing used CD4+ T cells sorted from blood, obtained at week 24, from a patient treated with tofacitinib. The chain is assembled from TRBV7-2 and TRBJ1-5; no confident D gene assignment can be made. The bases are TGTGCCAGCAGCCGATTAAGCAATCAGCCCCAGCATTTT. Its product reads: CASSRLSNQPQHF.